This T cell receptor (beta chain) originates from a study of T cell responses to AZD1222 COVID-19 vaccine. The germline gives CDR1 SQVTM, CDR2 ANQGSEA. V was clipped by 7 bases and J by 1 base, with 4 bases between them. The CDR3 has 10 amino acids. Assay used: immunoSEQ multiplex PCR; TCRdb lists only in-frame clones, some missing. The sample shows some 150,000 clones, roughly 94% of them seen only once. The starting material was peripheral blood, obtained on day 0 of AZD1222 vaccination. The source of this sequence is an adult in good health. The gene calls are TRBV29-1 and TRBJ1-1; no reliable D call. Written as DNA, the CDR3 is TGCAGCGGGAAGAACACTGAAGCTTTCTTT. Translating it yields CSGKNTEAFF. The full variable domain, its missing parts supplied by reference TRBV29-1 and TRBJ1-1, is SAVISQKPSRDICQRGTSLTIQCQVDSQVTMMFWYRQQPGQSLTLIATANQGSEATYESGFVIDKFPISRPNLTFSTLTVSNMSPEDSSIYLCSGKNTEAFFGQGTRLTVV.